The present TCR beta chain was sequenced within a study of T-cell reconstitution after alpha-beta-depleted transplantation in children. The CDR3 covers 15 residues. Trimming took off 5 bases at V and 0 bases at J, with 11 bases between the two ends. Germline CDR1 and CDR2: SEHNR and FQNEAQ (reference sequence). Unique molecular identifiers were built into the TCRbeta library. Each CDR3 protein gets one entry after TCRdb re-called the PCR reads with MiXCR. The data show a few hundred thousand distinct CDR3 sequences, with roughly 9.5% seen just once and around a tenth held by the top ten. The rearrangement joins TRBV7-9 to TRBJ2-1, with D perhaps TRBD2 (5 bases). Sequences were derived from PBMCs from the stem cell graft donor, sampled from the stem cell graft. This receptor was identified in a human donor who donated a stem cell graft to a child with SCID. The CDR3 spells CASSPEGSSYNEQFF. The CDR3, as DNA: TGTGCCAGCAGCCCCGAGGGCAGCTCCTACAATGAGCAGTTCTTC.